Below, 10 T cell receptor beta chains from the same sample are listed, as sequenced in a study of blood T cell repertoires in COVID-19 (dated by TCRdb to about 2020). Libraries came from the immunoSEQ multiplex PCR assay. In its TCRdb copy, this immuneACCESS table keeps in-frame sequences only and misses some clones. Where compared with another copy, unresolved V genes explain less than half of these, and the others have no known cause. This sample holds 300,000 to 350,000 clones; more than 70% were observed only once. Roughly 3% of the sample rests with the top ten. The specimen was peripheral blood. The receptors stem from a man aged 25-45 years with active or convalescent COVID-19.

The V gene is TRBV28, the J gene TRBJ2-2, with 7 bases fitting TRBD1. The germline V gene has CDR1 MDHEN and CDR2 SYDVKM. V shed 3 bases and J 4 bases; nucleotides not matched to a gene: 8. This CDR3 has 16 residues. The CDR3 here is CASSFRLYRGTGELFF. The CDR3 coding sequence is TGTGCCAGCAGTTTCCGCCTCTACAGGGGCACCGGGGAGCTGTTTTTT.

The V gene is TRBV19, the J gene TRBJ1-4; D gene uncertain. Germline CDR1 reads LNHDA; CDR2 reads SQIVND (reference sequence). This CDR3 is 15 amino acids long. Trimming pared 5 bases from V and 0 bases from J, leaving 10 bases between. The CDR3 DNA reads TGTGCCAGTAGTTTACAGATTTCAACTAATGAAAAACTGTTTTTT. Its protein is CASSLQISTNEKLFF. Full variable domain (remainder filled in from reference TRBV19 and TRBJ1-4): DGGITQSPKYLFRKEGQNVTLSCEQNLNHDAMYWYRQDPGQGLRLIYYSQIVNDFQKGDIAEGYSVSREKKESFPLTVTSAQKNPTAFYLCASSLQISTNEKLFFGSGTQLSVL.

The chain couples TRBV18 to TRBJ2-7; no reliable D call. Germline V CDR1 and CDR2: KGHSH, LQKENI. Trimming pared 2 bases from V and 1 base from J, leaving 6 bases between. The CDR3 covers 13 residues. CDR3 DNA: TGTGCCAGCTCACCAGAGCGATCCTACGAGCAGTACTTC. Translated, it gives CASSPERSYEQYF.

This clone was seen a handful of times. V and J are TRBV28 and TRBJ2-3; 7 positions agree with TRBD2. CDR1 is MDHEN and CDR2 is SYDVKM in the germline V gene. The CDR3 totals 18 residues. V shed 5 bases and J 2 bases; nucleotides not matched to a gene: 16. The CDR3 spells CASSTTDAQREPTDTQYF. The CDR3 DNA follows: TGTGCCAGCAGTACTACAGATGCCCAGCGGGAACCCACAGATACGCAGTATTTT.

J is TRBJ2-2 and V is TRBV28; 7 bases are shared with TRBD2. V lost 8 bases, J lost 3 bases, and 9 bases stayed unmatched. The CDR3 spans 15 residues. Germline V lookup: CDR1 MDHEN, CDR2 SYDVKM. The CDR3 loop reads CASLRERGDTGELFF. DNA for the CDR3: TGTGCCAGCCTGAGGGAGCGGGGTGACACCGGGGAGCTGTTTTTT.

This sequence joins TRBV6-5 and TRBJ2-2; weak D call: TRBD1 (6 bases). In germline, CDR1 is MNHEY, CDR2 SVGAGI. This CDR3 comprises 14 residues. V dropped 6 bases and J dropped 3 bases, with 11 bases sitting between them. The CDR3 DNA reads as TGTGCCAGCAGAGGCGCAGGGGACACCGGGGAGCTGTTTTTT. It yields the protein CASRGAGDTGELFF.

This clone was observed a few times. For the CDR3, the DNA is TGTGCCATCAGTGATGAGACAGATACCCAGTACTTC. Translating gives CAISDETDTQYF. This sequence joins TRBV10-3 and TRBJ2-5; tentative D call: TRBD1 (5 bases). This CDR3 region has 12 residues. Looked up from germline, CDR1 is ENHRY and CDR2 is SYGVKD. V lost 3 bases and J 8 bases, leaving 10 bases between the germline ends.

The V and J genes are TRBV27 and TRBJ2-1; 9 bases fit TRBD2. Looked up from germline, CDR1 is MNHEY and CDR2 is SMNVEV (reference sequence). This CDR3 region has 19 residues. Trimming removed 6 bases from V and 7 bases from J; junction bases left unmatched: 22. CDR3 bases: TGTGCCAGCAGCTTTTCCGGGACTAGCACACATCTCGGGTGGAATGAGCAGTTCTTC. Its protein is CASSFSGTSTHLGWNEQFF.

J is TRBJ2-1 and V is TRBV11-2; 10 bases are a match to TRBD2. This CDR3 region has 17 residues. Trimming removed 5 bases from V and 5 bases from J; junction bases left unmatched: 12. The germline gives CDR1 SGHAT, CDR2 FQNNGV. The CDR3 spells CASSTRASGSSHNEQFF. CDR3 sequence (DNA): TGTGCCAGCAGCACTCGGGCTAGCGGGAGTAGCCACAATGAGCAGTTCTTC.

This clone was detected only once. The DNA of the CDR3 is TGTGCCAGAAAATCGGTCGGGTGCCCCACCACCATATATTTT. Translated, it gives CARKSVGCPTTIYF. The gene calls are TRBV6-5 and TRBJ1-3, with no clear D. Germline V gene lookup returns CDR1 MNHEY and CDR2 SVGAGI. The CDR3 has 14 amino acids. Trimming cost V 9 bases and J 9 bases, with 21 bases left between them.